The clone carrying this T cell receptor (beta chain) is labeled as medium-sized. This entry comes from a study of T cell changes during pregnancy in multiple sclerosis. TCRdb keeps only in-frame clones here, not all; method: immunoSEQ multiplex PCR. The sample gives more than 45,000 clones, approximately 94% of which show up once; approximately 0.59% is in the top ten. V lost 1 base and J 3 bases, leaving 9 bases between the germline ends. CDR3 length: 14 residues. Germline lookup yields CDR1 LGHNA and CDR2 YNFKEQ. The input for sequencing was CD4+ T cells from peripheral blood mononuclear cells, taken in the second trimester of pregnancy. The chain recombines TRBV4-2 with TRBJ1-2, with D unclear. The clonotype originates from a female donor with multiple sclerosis, enrolled in a pregnancy study. Here the CDR3 DNA reads TGTGCCAGCAGCCAAGTTGGAGTAGACTATGGCTACACCTTC. It yields the protein CASSQVGVDYGYTF.